Here is one T cell receptor beta chain with its context. The data belong to a study of T cells after yellow fever vaccination. The CDR3 length is 15 residues. Germline V gene lookup returns CDR1 SGHRS and CDR2 YFSETQ. V lost 0 bases, J lost 2 bases, and 9 bases lay in between. 5'RACE template switching produced TCR cDNA carrying a universal primer site and UMIs. MiXCR was run by TCRdb on the 5' RACE reads, yielding one entry per CDR3 protein. The sample has a few hundred thousand distinct CDR3 sequences; about an eighth are singletons. The rearrangement links TRBV5-1 to TRBJ1-3; no reliable D call. Here the sequenced sample was CD4+ T cells sorted from PBMCs, taken 45 days after the yellow fever booster vaccination. The sequence derives from a man aged 30 to 45 who received the YFV17D yellow fever vaccine. The CDR3 spells CASSLEGAAGNTIYF. The CDR3 DNA reads as TGCGCCAGCAGCTTGGAGGGAGCAGCTGGAAACACCATATATTTT.